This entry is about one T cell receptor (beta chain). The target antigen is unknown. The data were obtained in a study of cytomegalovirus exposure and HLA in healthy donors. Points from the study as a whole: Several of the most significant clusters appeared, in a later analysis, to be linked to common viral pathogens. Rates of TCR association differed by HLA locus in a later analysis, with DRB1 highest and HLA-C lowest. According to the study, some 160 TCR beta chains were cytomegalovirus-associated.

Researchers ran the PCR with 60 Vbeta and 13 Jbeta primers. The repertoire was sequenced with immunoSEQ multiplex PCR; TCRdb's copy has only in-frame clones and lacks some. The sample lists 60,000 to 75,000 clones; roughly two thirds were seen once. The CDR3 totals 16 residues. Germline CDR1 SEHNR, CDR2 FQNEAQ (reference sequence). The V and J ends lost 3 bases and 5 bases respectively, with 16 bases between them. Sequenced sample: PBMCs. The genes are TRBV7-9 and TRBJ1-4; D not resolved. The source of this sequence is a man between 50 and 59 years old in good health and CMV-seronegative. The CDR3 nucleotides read TGTGCCAGCAGCTTTGGCGGGGTACAGCTGAATGAAAAACTGTTTTTT. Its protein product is CASSFGGVQLNEKLFF.